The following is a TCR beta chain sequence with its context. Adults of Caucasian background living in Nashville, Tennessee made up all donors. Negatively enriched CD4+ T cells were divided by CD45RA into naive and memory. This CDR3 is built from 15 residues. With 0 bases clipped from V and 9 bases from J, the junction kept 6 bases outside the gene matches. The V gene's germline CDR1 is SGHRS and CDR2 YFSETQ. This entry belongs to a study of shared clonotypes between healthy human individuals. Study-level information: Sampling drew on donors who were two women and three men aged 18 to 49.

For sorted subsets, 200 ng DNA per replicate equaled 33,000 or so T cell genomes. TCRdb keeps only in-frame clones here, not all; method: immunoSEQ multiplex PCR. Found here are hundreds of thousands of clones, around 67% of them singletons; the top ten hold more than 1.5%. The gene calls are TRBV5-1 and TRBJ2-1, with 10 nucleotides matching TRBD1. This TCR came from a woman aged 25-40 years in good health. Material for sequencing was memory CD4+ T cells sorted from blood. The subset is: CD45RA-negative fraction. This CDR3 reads CASSLVGQGFSEQFF. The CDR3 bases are TGCGCCAGCAGCTTGGTGGGACAGGGGTTTTCTGAGCAGTTCTTC.